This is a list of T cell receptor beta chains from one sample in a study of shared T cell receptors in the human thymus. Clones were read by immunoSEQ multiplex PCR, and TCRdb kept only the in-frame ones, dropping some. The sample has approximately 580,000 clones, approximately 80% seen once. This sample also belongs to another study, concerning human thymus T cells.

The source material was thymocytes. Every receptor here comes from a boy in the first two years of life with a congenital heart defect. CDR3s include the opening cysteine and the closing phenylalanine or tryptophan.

CDR3 protein: CASSLSGTSWGSFYEQYF; V gene: TRBV28
CDR3 protein: CASSPWGAGRGNTEAFF; V gene: TRBV2
CDR3 protein: CASSLSGVPLNQPQHF; V gene: TRBV27
CDR3 protein: CASIFVSGRGTGELFF; V gene: TRBV23-1
CDR3 protein: CASSVSGREGRGETQYF; V gene: TRBV9
CDR3 protein: CASSSSSGTSVEETQYF; V gene: TRBV5-8
CDR3 protein: CASSLMHSRSYNEQFF; V gene: TRBV7-9
CDR3 protein: CASSGGQGRNQPQHF; V gene: TRBV27
CDR3 protein: CASSFLNLAGDSYNEQFF; V gene: TRBV27
CDR3 protein: CASSPHTGTGSQPQHF; V gene: TRBV19
CDR3 protein: CASSISGLENEQYF; V gene: TRBV27
CDR3 protein: CASSQEASGRFGFYEQYF; V gene: TRBV4-2
CDR3 protein: CASSETSGGSGGTQYF; V gene: TRBV6-1
CDR3 protein: CASSQRGRAHSYEQYF; V gene: TRBV7-2
CDR3 protein: CASTRTTFSGYTF; V gene: TRBV19
CDR3 protein: CASSPRPGSWVYNEQFF; V gene: TRBV7-9
CDR3 protein: CAWSTSGAYEQYF; V gene: TRBV30
CDR3 protein: CASSRPAAGGPGNEQFF; V gene: TRBV19
CDR3 protein: CAWSQSEGDEQYF; V gene: TRBV30
CDR3 protein: CASTLRGGQGQETQYF; V gene: TRBV4-1
CDR3 protein: CAWSLTLNTEAFF; V gene: TRBV30
CDR3 protein: CASNWGGPERPGYEQYF; V gene: TRBV27
CDR3 protein: CASSQDETSGSYEQFF; V gene: TRBV4-2
CDR3 protein: CAISVSQAQETQYF; V gene: TRBV10-3
CDR3 protein: CASSQDRWTGSQRSPTDTQYF; V gene: TRBV4-3
CDR3 protein: CASSLRDRSQGGDEQYF; V gene: TRBV7-3